The clone carrying this T cell receptor beta chain was picked up a small number of times. The antigen is unknown. The data were taken from a study of T-cell memory formation after mild COVID-19. In the study overall: The TCR clusters were mostly specific to one donor.

Study findings and constraints: SARS-CoV-2 specificity was not confirmed for second-wave clones peaking on day 37.

Per germline, CDR1 SGHTA and CDR2 FQGNSA. Trimming shortened V by 3 bases and J by 4 bases, and 9 bases separated the two germline ends. The CDR3 is 13 amino acids. TCRdb reprocessed the 5' RACE reads via MiXCR and lists one record per CDR3 protein. The sample has 220,000 or so distinct CDR3 sequences, 9.5% to 10% seen once. The J gene is TRBJ2-5, the V gene TRBV7-2; possible D gene TRBD2, 5 bases. This receptor was taken from a man aged 18 to 29 who had mild COVID-19 (a few samples of this study predate the infection). Cell type and time point are not known. The sample comprised PBMCs or a T cell subset sorted from them (not recorded which). The CDR3: CASSFGVVETQYF. In DNA form, the CDR3 reads TGTGCCAGCAGCTTCGGGGTGGTAGAGACCCAGTACTTC. The full variable domain, completed using reference TRBV7-2 and TRBJ2-5, is GAGVSQSPSNKVTEKGKDVELRCDPISGHTALYWYRQSLGQGLEFLIYFQGNSAPDKSGLPSDRFSAERTGGSVSTLTIQRTQQEDSAVYLCASSFGVVETQYFGPGTRLLVL.